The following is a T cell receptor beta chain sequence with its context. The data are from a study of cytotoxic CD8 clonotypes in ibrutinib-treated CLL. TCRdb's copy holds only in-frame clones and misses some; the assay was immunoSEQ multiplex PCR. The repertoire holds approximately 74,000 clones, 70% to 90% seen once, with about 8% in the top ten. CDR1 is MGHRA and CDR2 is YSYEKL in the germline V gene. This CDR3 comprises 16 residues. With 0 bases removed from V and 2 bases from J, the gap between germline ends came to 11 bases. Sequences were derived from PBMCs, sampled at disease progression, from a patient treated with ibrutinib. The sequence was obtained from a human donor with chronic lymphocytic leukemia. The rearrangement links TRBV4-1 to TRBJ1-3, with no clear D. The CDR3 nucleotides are TGCGCCAGCAGCCAAGATTCTGGGGTAGCTGGAAACACCATATATTTT. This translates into CASSQDSGVAGNTIYF.